A single sample gave rise to the 11 T cell receptor beta chains below, sequenced in a study of vaccination and CD4 T cells after COVID-19. Sequenced with the Oncomine TCR Beta short-read assay was DNA taken from cultured CD4+ T cells. TCRdb used MiXCR to reprocess the PCR reads, holding one entry per CDR3 protein. This sample has more than 20,000 distinct CDR3 sequences, with 50% found just once. Treatment meaning: approximately nine-day PBMC culture with coronavirus spike peptide pools or control peptides (ViraFEST assay). These TCRs are of unknown antigen specificity. The specimen comprised CD4+ T cells from blood, cultured in vitro, sampled before SARS-CoV-2 vaccination. The receptors originated from a human donor who received a COVID-19 vaccine.

The rearrangement joins TRBV2 to TRBJ2-7; possible D gene TRBD1, 7 bases. Trimming removed 8 bases at V and 0 bases at J, with 11 bases between. There are 13 residues in the CDR3. Germline V gene data show CDR1 as SNHLY and CDR2 as FYNNEI. The DNA for the CDR3 is TGTGCCAGCCGCGGGGACAGCTCCTACGAGCAGTACTTC. Protein sequence: CASRGDSSYEQYF. Looking up the rest from reference TRBV2 and TRBJ2-7 gives the full variable domain: EPEVTQTPSHQVTQMGQEVILRCVPISNHLYFYWYRQILGQKVEFLVSFYNNEISEKSEIFDDQFSVERPDGSNFTLKIRSTKLEDSAMYFCASRGDSSYEQYFGPGTRLTVT.

V usage is TRBV23-1 and J usage is TRBJ1-1; D call uncertain. TRBV23-1 is assigned to the ORF class and has an uncertain function. CDR3 length: 16 residues. V lost 2 bases, J lost 0 bases, and 13 bases lay in between. CDR3 in DNA: TGCGCCAGCAGTCAACCGCCGCCGACGGTGAACACTGAAGCTTTCTTT. This codes for CASSQPPPTVNTEAFF.

The gene calls are TRBV20-1 and TRBJ1-1, with unresolved D. The ends were cut back, 1 base at V and 4 bases at J, with 10 bases in the middle. The CDR3 runs to 13 residues. Germline CDR1 is DFQATT and CDR2 is SNEGSKA (reference sequence). Here the CDR3 DNA reads TGCAGTGCTAGAGTTGTAGATGCCACTGAAGCTTTCTTT. It codes for CSARVVDATEAFF.

This clonotype was detected a few times. This sequence joins TRBV6-1 and TRBJ1-4; no clear D gene. Trimming pared 6 bases from V and 0 bases from J, leaving 8 bases between. The CDR3 length is 14 residues. Germline assignment: CDR1 MNHNS and CDR2 SASEGT. The CDR3 is CASSDRATNEKLFF. For the CDR3, the DNA is TGTGCCAGCAGCGATCGCGCAACTAATGAAAAACTGTTTTTT.

In this sample, this clonotype turned up a few times. This chain uses TRBV2 with TRBJ2-5; weak D call: TRBD1 (6 bases). Trimming stripped 6 bases from V and 5 bases from J, with 13 bases between. This CDR3 region has 13 residues. Germline V CDR1 and CDR2: SNHLY, FYNNEI. In DNA, the CDR3 is TGTGCCAGCAGGGGGGCAGGGGAGGAGACCCAGTACTTC. Protein sequence: CASRGAGEETQYF.

The genes are TRBV20-1 and TRBJ2-7, with 10 bases that match TRBD1. This CDR3 contains 15 residues. The J segment lost 2 bases and the V segment lost 3 bases, leaving 7 bases of the junction unmatched. Germline CDR1 and CDR2: DFQATT and SNEGSKA (reference sequence). CDR3 bases: TGCAGTGCTAGGGGGGACAGGGGAGGAACCTACGAGCAGTACTTC. Translation gives CSARGDRGGTYEQYF.

The chain uses TRBV27 and TRBJ1-1; perhaps TRBD1 as D (6 bases). Trimming cost V 0 bases and J 7 bases, with 12 bases left between them. This CDR3 contains 14 residues. The germline gives CDR1 MNHEY, CDR2 SMNVEV (reference sequence). CDR3 residues: CASSLSGGGVEAFF. CDR3 nucleotides: TGTGCCAGCAGTTTATCTGGAGGGGGGGTTGAAGCTTTCTTT.

A single count supports this clonotype. The chain recombines TRBV3-1 with TRBJ2-3; D is possibly TRBD2 (5 bases). V dropped 7 bases and J dropped 2 bases, with 13 bases sitting between them. This CDR3 spans 14 amino acids. CDR1 LGHDT and CDR2 YNNKEL come from the germline V gene (reference sequence). The CDR3 region has the DNA TGTGCCAGCAATCGAGGGCTATACACAGATACGCAGTATTTT. This translates into CASNRGLYTDTQYF.

CDR3 in amino acids: CAWRASGQETQYF. The CDR3 nucleotides are TGTGCCTGGAGGGCTAGCGGGCAAGAGACCCAGTACTTC. The V gene is TRBV30, the J gene TRBJ2-5; TRBD2 aligns across 8 bases. The CDR3 loop spans 13 amino acids. With 3 bases clipped from V and 2 bases from J, the junction kept 2 bases outside the gene matches. Germline lookup yields CDR1 GTSNPN and CDR2 SVGIG (reference sequence).

The rearrangement links TRBV2 to TRBJ2-5, with D perhaps assigned TRBD1 or TRBD2 (6 bases each). The germline V and J ends were trimmed by 8 bases and 2 bases, with 12 bases remaining between them. Germline V gene sequence: CDR1 SNHLY, CDR2 FYNNEI. This CDR3 region has 13 residues. CDR3: CASLGGQQETQYF. CDR3 in DNA: TGTGCCAGCCTGGGGGGCCAACAAGAGACCCAGTACTTC.

This clonotype appeared a few times. The chain couples TRBV7-8 to TRBJ1-2, with 11 nucleotides matching TRBD1. The V segment lost 2 bases and the J segment 5 bases; nucleotides outside the gene matches: 13. The CDR3 runs to 18 residues. The V gene's germline CDR1 is SGHVS and CDR2 FQNEAQ. The CDR3 DNA reads as TGTGCCAGCAGCTTAAGATTCCCGGGACAGGGGGTCGGGTATGGCTACACCTTC. This gives the protein CASSLRFPGQGVGYGYTF. Using reference TRBV7-8 and TRBJ1-2 for the parts outside the CDR3, the full variable domain is GAGVSQSPRYKVAKRGQDVALRCDPISGHVSLFWYQQALGQGPEFLTYFQNEAQLDKSGLPSDRFFAERPEGSVSTLKIQRTQQEDSAVYLCASSLRFPGQGVGYGYTFGSGTRLTVV.